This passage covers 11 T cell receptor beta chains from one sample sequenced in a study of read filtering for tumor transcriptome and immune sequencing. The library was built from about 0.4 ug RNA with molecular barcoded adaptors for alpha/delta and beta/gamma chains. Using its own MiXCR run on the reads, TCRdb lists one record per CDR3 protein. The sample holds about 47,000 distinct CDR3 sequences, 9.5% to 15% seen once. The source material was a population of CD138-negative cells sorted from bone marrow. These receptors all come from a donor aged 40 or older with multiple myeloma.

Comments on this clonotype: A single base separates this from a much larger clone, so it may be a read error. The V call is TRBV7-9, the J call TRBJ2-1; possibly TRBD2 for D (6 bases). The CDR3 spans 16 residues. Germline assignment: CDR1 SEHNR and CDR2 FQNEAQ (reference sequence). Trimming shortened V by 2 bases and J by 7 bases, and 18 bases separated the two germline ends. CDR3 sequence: CASSLQAGTPRNEQFF. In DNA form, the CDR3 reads TGTGCCAGCAGCTTACAGGCGGGAACCCCCCGGAATGAGCAGTTCTTC.

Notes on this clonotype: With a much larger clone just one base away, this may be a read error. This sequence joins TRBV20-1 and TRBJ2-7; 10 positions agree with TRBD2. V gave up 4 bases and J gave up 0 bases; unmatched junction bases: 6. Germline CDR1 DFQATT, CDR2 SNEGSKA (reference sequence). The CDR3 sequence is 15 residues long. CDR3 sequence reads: CSATGPSGSSYEQYF. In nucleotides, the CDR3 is TGCAGTGCTACTGGGCCTAGCGGGAGCTCCTACGAGCAGTACTTC.

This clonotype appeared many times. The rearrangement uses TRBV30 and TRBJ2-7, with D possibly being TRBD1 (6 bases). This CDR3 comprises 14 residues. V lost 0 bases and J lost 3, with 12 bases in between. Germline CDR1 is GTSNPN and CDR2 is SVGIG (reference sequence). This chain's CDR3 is CAWSVNRDSYEQYF. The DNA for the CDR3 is TGTGCCTGGAGTGTAAACAGGGATAGCTACGAGCAGTACTTC.

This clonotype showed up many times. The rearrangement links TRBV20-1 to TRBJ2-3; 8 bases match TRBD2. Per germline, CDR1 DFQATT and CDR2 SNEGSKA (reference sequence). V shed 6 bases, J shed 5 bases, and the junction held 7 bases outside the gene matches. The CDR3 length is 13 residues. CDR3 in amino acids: CSAISGSIDTQYF. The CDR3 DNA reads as TGCAGTGCAATAAGCGGGAGTATAGATACGCAGTATTTT.

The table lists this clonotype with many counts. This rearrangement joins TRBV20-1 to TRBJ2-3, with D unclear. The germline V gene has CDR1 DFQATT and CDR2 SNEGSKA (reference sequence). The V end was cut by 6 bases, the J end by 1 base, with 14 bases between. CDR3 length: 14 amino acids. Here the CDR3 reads CSAPKGYGTDTQYF. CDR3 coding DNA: TGCAGTGCCCCAAAAGGGTATGGCACAGATACGCAGTATTTT.

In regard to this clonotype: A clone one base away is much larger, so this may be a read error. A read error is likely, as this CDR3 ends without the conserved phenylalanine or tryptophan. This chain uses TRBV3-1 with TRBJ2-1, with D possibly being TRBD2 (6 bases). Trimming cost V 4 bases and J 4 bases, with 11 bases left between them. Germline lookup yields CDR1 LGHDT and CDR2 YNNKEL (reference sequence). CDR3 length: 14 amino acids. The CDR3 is CASSRRDLYNEQFL. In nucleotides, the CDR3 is TGTGCCAGCAGCCGCCGGGACTTGTACAATGAGCAGTTCCTC.

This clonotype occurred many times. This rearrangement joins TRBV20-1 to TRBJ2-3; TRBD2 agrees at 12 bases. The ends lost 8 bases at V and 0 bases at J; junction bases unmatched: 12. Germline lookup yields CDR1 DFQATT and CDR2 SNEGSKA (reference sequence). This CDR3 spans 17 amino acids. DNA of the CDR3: TGCAGTACAAAAGGACTAGCGGGAAGAGGTAGCACAGATACGCAGTATTTT. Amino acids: CSTKGLAGRGSTDTQYF.

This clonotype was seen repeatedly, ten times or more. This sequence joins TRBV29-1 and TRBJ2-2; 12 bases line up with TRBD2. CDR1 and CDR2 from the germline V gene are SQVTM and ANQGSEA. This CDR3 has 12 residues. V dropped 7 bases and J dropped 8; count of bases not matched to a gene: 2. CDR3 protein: CSATSGSGELFF. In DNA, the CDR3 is TGCAGCGCGACTAGCGGGAGTGGGGAGCTGTTTTTT.

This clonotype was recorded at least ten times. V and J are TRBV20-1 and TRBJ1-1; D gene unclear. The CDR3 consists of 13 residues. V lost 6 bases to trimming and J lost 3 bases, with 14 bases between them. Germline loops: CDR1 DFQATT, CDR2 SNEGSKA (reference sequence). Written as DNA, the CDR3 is TGCAGTGCCCCAGGCTTTAGGGACACTGAAGCTTTCTTT. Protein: CSAPGFRDTEAFF.

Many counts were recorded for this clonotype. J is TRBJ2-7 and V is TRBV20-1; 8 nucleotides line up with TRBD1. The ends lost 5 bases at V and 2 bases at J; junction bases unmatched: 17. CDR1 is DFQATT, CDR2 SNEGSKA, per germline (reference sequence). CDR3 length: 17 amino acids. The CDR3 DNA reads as TGCAGTGCTCGACCGATCCCGGGACAGGCAAATCCCTACGAGCAGTACTTC. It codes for CSARPIPGQANPYEQYF.

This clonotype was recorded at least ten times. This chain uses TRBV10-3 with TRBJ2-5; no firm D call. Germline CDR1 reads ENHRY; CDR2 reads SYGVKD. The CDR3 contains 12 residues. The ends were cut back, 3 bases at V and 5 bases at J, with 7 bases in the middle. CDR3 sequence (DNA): TGTGCCATCAGTGACGGGCGGGAGACCCAGTACTTC. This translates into CAISDGRETQYF.